Following are 14 T cell receptor beta chains from one sample sequenced in a study of shared clonotypes between healthy human individuals. Produced via immunoSEQ multiplex PCR; TCRdb's table is partial and in-frame only. The data hold 2.5 million or so clones, with around 94% observed a single time. Material: naive CD4+ T cells sorted from blood. Subset given: CD45RA+ positively selected. Receptor source: a man between 18 and 35 years old in good health.

This chain connects TRBV6-5 to TRBJ2-1; 13 bases line up with TRBD2. V was pared by 4 bases and J by 9 bases, with 9 bases of the junction left unmatched. CDR1 and CDR2 (germline): MNHEY, SVGAGI. The CDR3 extends over 16 amino acids. In nucleotides, the CDR3 is TGTGCCAGCAGTTCTATTAGGACTAGCGGGAGCGTTGAGCAGTTCTTC. This codes for CASSSIRTSGSVEQFF.

J is TRBJ2-5 and V is TRBV6-1, with 14 bases identical to TRBD2. Per germline, CDR1 MNHNS and CDR2 SASEGT. This CDR3 has 18 amino acids. J gave up 5 bases and V 0 bases, and 8 bases lay outside the gene matches. The CDR3 DNA is TGTGCCAGCAGTGAAGCGCTTCGACTAGCGGGAGGGAGGGAGACCCAGTACTTC. It specifies CASSEALRLAGGRETQYF.

About this clone itself: The identical CDR3 is also encoded by other nucleotide sequences in the sample. The chain links TRBV28 to TRBJ2-7; D unresolved. Trimming took off 6 bases at V and 1 base at J, with 7 bases between the two ends. The CDR3 contains 12 residues. The germline V gene has CDR1 MDHEN and CDR2 SYDVKM. CDR3 DNA: TGTGCCAGCAGCCCTAGGTCCTACGAGCAGTACTTC. Protein sequence: CASSPRSYEQYF.

There are a few counts of this clone. The chain carries TRBV30 and TRBJ2-1; D unresolved. CDR1 and CDR2 from the germline V gene are GTSNPN and SVGIG (reference sequence). The CDR3 consists of 11 residues. V was pared by 4 bases and J by 6 bases, with 7 bases between. CDR3 amino acids: CAWKGGNEQFF. CDR3 bases: TGTGCCTGGAAGGGTGGCAATGAGCAGTTCTTC.

The chain is built from TRBV9 and TRBJ2-1, with 8 bases aligning to TRBD1. CDR1 and CDR2 (germline): SGDLS, YYNGEE. J lost 2 bases, V lost 0 bases, and 10 bases had no gene match. The CDR3 is 18 residues long. As DNA, the CDR3 is TGTGCCAGCAGCGTAGCCTTCGGCTCAGGGGGCCCCTACAATGAGCAGTTCTTC. Translated: CASSVAFGSGGPYNEQFF.

This clone occurred a few times. This rearrangement joins TRBV2 to TRBJ1-4, with TRBD1 identical over 8 bases. Trimming at V came to 1 base and at J to 5 bases, leaving 3 bases not matched to a gene. Germline CDR1 is SNHLY and CDR2 is FYNNEI. The CDR3 is 15 residues long. The CDR3 is CASSEVGQENEKLFF. CDR3 coding DNA: TGTGCCAGCAGTGAAGTGGGACAGGAAAATGAAAAACTGTTTTTT.

This chain joins TRBV6-5 and TRBJ2-5; possibly TRBD1 for D (6 bases). Germline assignment: CDR1 MNHEY and CDR2 SVGAGI. V lost 6 bases and J lost 5, with 16 bases in between. The CDR3 sequence is 14 residues long. The CDR3 nucleotides read TGTGCCAGCAGCCCCAGGGGATTCTGGGAGACCCAGTACTTC. This encodes CASSPRGFWETQYF.

The rearrangement links TRBV27 to TRBJ2-3; TRBD2 agrees at 8 bases. Germline CDR1 reads MNHEY; CDR2 reads SMNVEV (reference sequence). V gave up 4 bases and J gave up 3 bases; unmatched junction bases: 9. The CDR3 length is 16 residues. CDR3 in DNA: TGTGCCAGCAGTTGGGGGCTAGCGGGCACAACAGATACGCAGTATTTT. Protein: CASSWGLAGTTDTQYF.

This clone was observed once. The rearrangement links TRBV6-5 to TRBJ1-5, with D maybe TRBD1 (5 bases). This CDR3 region has 15 residues. Germline V CDR1 and CDR2: MNHEY, SVGAGI. The V and J ends lost 4 bases and 0 bases respectively, with 10 bases between them. CDR3 in amino acids: CASSLQAYSNQPQHF. As DNA, the CDR3 is TGTGCCAGCAGTTTACAGGCCTATAGCAATCAGCCCCAGCATTTT.

The chain links TRBV19 to TRBJ2-5; 7 bases match TRBD2. CDR1 and CDR2 from the germline V gene are LNHDA and SQIVND (reference sequence). V trimming: 5 bases; J trimming: 4 bases; junction bases outside the gene matches: 4. There are 13 residues in the CDR3. The CDR3 sequence is CASSRGRGETQYF. CDR3 nucleotide sequence: TGTGCCAGTAGTCGAGGGAGGGGAGAGACCCAGTACTTC.

The chain uses TRBV27 and TRBJ2-7; D unresolved. Looked up from germline, CDR1 is MNHEY and CDR2 is SMNVEV (reference sequence). The CDR3 contains 13 residues. V gave up 1 base and J gave up 0 bases, with 4 bases separating them. The CDR3 sequence: CASSLYHSYEQYF. The DNA of the CDR3 is TGTGCCAGCAGTTTATATCACTCCTACGAGCAGTACTTC.

Only a few counts were recorded for this clone. The missing conserved phenylalanine or tryptophan at the end of this CDR3 makes a read error likely. Because the CDR3's place on the DNA is in doubt, the DNA is left out and the CDR3 is given as listed by TCRdb. The chain has TRBV3-2 and TRBJ2-7; TRBD2, as called in the table, went unchecked against the DNA. TRBV3-2 is a known pseudogene. Termini included, the CDR3 measures 8 amino acids. The CDR3 loop is CASSGGLD.

Comment on this clone: This same CDR3 is encoded by further DNA sequences in the sample. The genes are TRBV4-3 and TRBJ2-3; 14 bases match TRBD2. The CDR3 is 17 residues long. The V segment lost 0 bases and the J segment 3 bases; nucleotides outside the gene matches: 2. Germline CDR1 is LGHNA and CDR2 is YSLEER. The CDR3 is CASSQDGTSGSTDTQYF. CDR3 coding DNA: TGCGCCAGCAGCCAAGATGGGACTAGCGGGAGTACAGATACGCAGTATTTT.

The J gene is TRBJ1-5, the V gene TRBV19, with 12 positions matching TRBD1. Trimming took 3 bases from V and 4 from J; bases not matched to a gene: 7. The CDR3 contains 17 residues. CDR1 LNHDA and CDR2 SQIVND come from the germline V gene (reference sequence). The CDR3 loop is CASSMGTGGLGNQPQHF. The CDR3 bases are TGTGCCAGTAGTATGGGGACAGGGGGCTTGGGAAATCAGCCCCAGCATTTT.